The present entry profiles one T cell receptor (beta chain) with its context. This table comes from immunoSEQ multiplex PCR, and its TCRdb copy is limited to in-frame clones, with some not included. This sample has under 100,000 clones, with around 80% found just once. These data belong to a study of blood T cell repertoires in COVID-19. Across the study: Sources were T cells, B-cell-depleted T cells, or PBMCs; the material itself was cDNA or gDNA.

Germline V gene data show CDR1 as MNHEY and CDR2 as SMNVEV (reference sequence). This CDR3 is 17 amino acids long. The ends lost 3 bases at V and 0 bases at J; junction bases unmatched: 4. Sequenced material: peripheral blood. This chain links TRBV27 with TRBJ2-5; TRBD2 matches at 13 bases. This clonotype originated in a woman aged 40 to 50 with active or convalescent COVID-19. Here the CDR3 reads CASSLTSGGRYQETQYF. DNA for the CDR3: TGTGCCAGCAGTTTGACTAGCGGGGGGAGGTACCAAGAGACCCAGTACTTC.